The present TCR beta chain was sequenced within a study of T cell repertoires in ileal Crohn's disease. Study as a whole: Patients had a median 7.9-year disease duration, and over 30% were active smokers. Surgery for a complication: stricturing in 61%, penetrating in about 39%. General study findings and limits: Endoscopic recurrence occurred in every patient whose clonality exceeded 26.8%. Sorted CD8 T cells held more high-frequency clones than CD4.

Concerning this clone: The antigen is unknown.

This CDR3 spans 16 amino acids. Germline CDR1 SEHNR, CDR2 FQNEAQ (reference sequence). The V segment lost 1 base and the J segment 2 bases; nucleotides outside the gene matches: 5. The table came from immunoSEQ multiplex PCR; TCRdb's copy has only in-frame clones and leaves some out. The sample yields about 7,400 clones, 81% seen once. Sequencing was carried out using ileal tissue. The chain couples TRBV7-9 to TRBJ2-3; 8 bases align to TRBD2. The sequence was collected from an adult with Crohn's disease. CDR3 in amino acids: CASSLVAGGNTDTQYF. CDR3 in DNA: TGTGCCAGCAGCTTAGTGGCGGGAGGAAACACAGATACGCAGTATTTT.